This T cell receptor beta chain was sequenced for a study of blood T cell repertoires in COVID-19. The CDR3 length is 14 residues. V lost 3 bases to trimming and J lost 1 base, with 8 bases between them. The germline CDR1 and CDR2 sequences are KGHDR and SFDVKD. Using immunoSEQ multiplex PCR, the repertoire was profiled, and TCRdb retains in-frame clones only, with some absent. The sample lists more than 60,000 clones; over 75% were seen once. This chain uses TRBV24-1 with TRBJ1-2, with D unresolved. Sequencing used peripheral blood. The sequence was collected from a human donor in a cohort sampled during active COVID-19. The CDR3 coding sequence is TGTGCCACCAGTGATCTAGGCCGTAACTATGGCTACACCTTC. It is translated as CATSDLGRNYGYTF.